Each of the 27 T cell receptor beta chains below was sequenced from the same sample in a study of OX40 agonist ivuxolimab in advanced cancers. TCRdb keeps only in-frame clones here, not all; method: immunoSEQ multiplex PCR. The table records fewer than 85,000 clones, approximately 80% of them present only once. Sequences were derived from CD4+ or CD8+ T cells sorted from blood, sampled in a trial of the OX40 agonist ivuxolimab. The receptor set was obtained from an adult with an advanced solid tumor such as melanoma, head and neck, liver or kidney cancer.

The chain recombines TRBV11-3 with TRBJ2-2, with D possibly TRBD2 on 5 matching bases. This CDR3 contains 16 residues. Germline V lookup: CDR1 SGHNT, CDR2 YENEEA. V was shortened by 2 bases and J by 6 bases, with 16 bases between the two germline ends. CDR3 region: CASSLYSQAAAGELFF. CDR3 sequence (DNA): TGTGCCAGCAGCTTATATTCCCAGGCAGCGGCCGGGGAGCTGTTTTTT.

The gene calls are TRBV18 and TRBJ2-7; D not certain. This CDR3 is 14 amino acids long. The V gene lost 0 bases and the J gene lost 2 bases, with 8 bases spanning the gap. Germline CDR1 is KGHSH and CDR2 is LQKENI. The CDR3 bases are TGTGCCAGCTCACCACCGTCGGTCCCCTACGAGCAGTACTTC. This codes for CASSPPSVPYEQYF.

The chain's CDR3 is CASSLGLEGPNTEAFF. Here the CDR3 DNA reads TGCGCCAGCAGCTTGGGTCTGGAGGGGCCGAACACTGAAGCTTTCTTT. V and J are TRBV5-1 and TRBJ1-1, with a possible D match to TRBD1 (5 bases). Trimming removed 0 bases at V and 1 base at J, with 13 bases between. From germline, CDR1 is SGHRS and CDR2 YFSETQ. The CDR3 consists of 16 residues. The variable domain in full, with the rest retrieved from reference TRBV5-1 and TRBJ1-1, is KAGVTQTPRYLIKTRGQQVTLSCSPISGHRSVSWYQQTPGQGLQFLFEYFSETQRNKGNFPGRFSGRQFSNSRSEMNVSTLELGDSALYLCASSLGLEGPNTEAFFGQGTRLTVV.

This chain's CDR3 is CASSPRLPGRETQYF. Here the CDR3 DNA reads TGTGCCAGCAGCCCTAGACTTCCTGGGAGAGAGACCCAGTACTTC. The chain is built from TRBV7-9 and TRBJ2-5; TRBD2 is a possible D gene (5 bases). The CDR3 spans 15 residues. V lost 5 bases and J lost 4, with 17 bases in between. The germline V gene has CDR1 SEHNR and CDR2 FQNEAQ (reference sequence).

As for this clone: A junction boundary mismatches the germline segment, possibly from a read error. CDR3 coding DNA: TGCGCCAGCAGCCAAGATGCTACAACGAGTTGGGAGACCCAGTACTTC. Amino acids: CASSQDATTSWETQYF. V usage is TRBV5-4 and J usage is TRBJ2-5; no reliable D call. The CDR3 spans 16 residues. Per the germline V gene, CDR1 is SGHNT and CDR2 is YYREEE (reference sequence).

The gene calls are TRBV7-9 and TRBJ2-7, with TRBD2 matching over 9 bases. This CDR3 is 14 amino acids long. Germline CDR1 and CDR2: SEHNR and FQNEAQ (reference sequence). Trimming cost V 3 bases and J 5 bases; bases outside gene matches: 5. The CDR3 sequence: CASSLPTSGNEQYF. The CDR3 DNA reads TGTGCCAGCAGCTTGCCGACTAGCGGAAACGAGCAGTACTTC.

The V gene is TRBV11-3, the J gene TRBJ1-1; D may be TRBD1 (5 bases). CDR1 SGHNT and CDR2 YENEEA come from the germline V gene. CDR3 size: 12 residues. Trimming left V 5 bases short and J 9 bases short, with 13 bases between. This chain's CDR3 is CASSPDRFKAFF. CDR3 DNA sequence: TGTGCCAGCAGCCCAGACAGATTCAAAGCTTTCTTT.

The V and J genes are TRBV4-3 and TRBJ2-2; D possibly corresponds to TRBD2 (6 bases). With 4 bases removed from V and 5 bases from J, the gap between germline ends came to 8 bases. Germline V gene lookup returns CDR1 LGHNA and CDR2 YSLEER. The CDR3 totals 13 residues. CDR3 coding DNA: TGCGCCAGCAGCCGGAGGGGAACCGGGGAGCTGTTTTTT. This encodes CASSRRGTGELFF.

The rearrangement links TRBV2 to TRBJ1-6, with D possibly TRBD1 on 6 matching bases. Germline CDR1 SNHLY, CDR2 FYNNEI. V lost 4 bases to trimming and J lost 0 bases, with 13 bases between them. The CDR3 runs 17 residues. CDR3: CASSVLGGGSYNSPLHF. The CDR3 DNA reads as TGTGCCAGCAGTGTATTGGGGGGCGGCTCCTATAATTCACCCCTCCACTTT.

The chain links TRBV29-1 to TRBJ2-1; 8 bases line up with TRBD1. With 1 base clipped from V and 7 bases from J, the junction kept 9 bases outside the gene matches. The CDR3 totals 15 residues. CDR1 is SQVTM, CDR2 ANQGSEA, per germline. This chain's CDR3 is CSVEGGETGENEQFF. The CDR3 DNA follows: TGCAGCGTTGAAGGGGGAGAGACAGGGGAAAATGAGCAGTTCTTC.

Of note for this clone: At one end the junction does not follow the germline gene, possibly because of a read error. This chain joins TRBV7-7 and TRBJ2-5; TRBD1 might be the D (6 bases). The germline V gene encodes CDR1 SSHAT and CDR2 FNYEAQ (reference sequence). The CDR3 extends over 14 amino acids. The CDR3 here is CASSSSGALETQYF. The CDR3 coding sequence is TGTGCTAGCAGCTCCTCAGGGGCCCTAGAGACCCAGTACTTC.

This chain uses TRBV11-3 with TRBJ1-1, with D uncertain. Germline V CDR1 and CDR2: SGHNT, YENEEA. Trimming took off 5 bases at V and 1 base at J, with 11 bases between the two ends. The CDR3 totals 14 residues. CDR3 nucleotides: TGTGCCAGCAGCCCCTTTGACACGAACACTGAAGCTTTCTTT. Translating gives CASSPFDTNTEAFF.

This chain links TRBV10-3 with TRBJ1-3, with D uncertain. Germline V gene data show CDR1 as ENHRY and CDR2 as SYGVKD. Between the trimmed V and J ends, which lost 4 bases and 0 bases, there was a span of 7 bases. The CDR3 has 14 residues. CDR3 bases: TGTGCCATCAGTGCCCCGGCCTCTGGAAACACCATATATTTT. This translates into CAISAPASGNTIYF.

The chain has TRBV5-4 and TRBJ2-7; either TRBD1 or TRBD2 may fit D (7 bases each). V dropped 4 bases and J dropped 0 bases, with 20 bases sitting between them. The CDR3 sequence is 17 residues long. Germline V gene lookup returns CDR1 SGHNT and CDR2 YYREEE (reference sequence). DNA for the CDR3: TGTGCCAGCAGCATGTACCCGGGACAGCGGGACTCCTACGAGCAGTACTTC. It codes for CASSMYPGQRDSYEQYF.

V is TRBV6-6 and J is TRBJ2-3; 7 bases align to TRBD1. Germline-derived CDR1 and CDR2 are MNHNY and SVGAGI (reference sequence). The CDR3 covers 15 residues. J gave up 2 bases and V 1 base, and 3 bases lay outside the gene matches. CDR3 nucleotide sequence: TGTGCCAGCAGTTACTACGGGACAGACACAGATACGCAGTATTTT. Amino acids: CASSYYGTDTDTQYF.

The chain carries TRBV10-2 and TRBJ1-1; 8 bases fit TRBD1. Trimming at V came to 3 bases and at J to 8 bases, leaving 5 bases not matched to a gene. The V gene's germline CDR1 is WSHSY and CDR2 SAAADI. CDR3 length equals 13 residues. The chain's CDR3 is CASSEQGGLEAFF. CDR3 in DNA: TGCGCCAGCAGTGAACAGGGGGGCTTGGAAGCTTTCTTT.

This chain links TRBV29-1 with TRBJ1-2; no firm D call. Germline assignment: CDR1 SQVTM and CDR2 ANQGSEA. V was shortened by 3 bases and J by 4 bases, with 21 bases between the two germline ends. The length of the CDR3 is 16 residues. CDR3 nucleotides: TGCAGCGTTGACACACCGACGGGCCTCTCGAGCTATGGCTACACCTTC. Its protein product is CSVDTPTGLSSYGYTF.

V gene TRBV5-5 combines with J gene TRBJ2-7; unclear D gene. V shed 0 bases and J shed 0 bases, with 10 bases lying between them. This CDR3 is 15 amino acids long. Per the germline V gene, CDR1 is SGHKS and CDR2 is YYEKEE (reference sequence). The CDR3 is CASSLARVSSYEQYF. The CDR3 nucleotides are TGTGCCAGCAGCTTGGCCCGGGTGAGCTCCTACGAGCAGTACTTC.

This chain's CDR3 is CASSPGGLNTGELFF. CDR3 DNA sequence: TGTGCCAGCAGCCCAGGGGGGCTCAACACCGGGGAGCTGTTTTTT. The V and J genes are TRBV7-3 and TRBJ2-2, with D possibly matching TRBD1 (7 bases). This CDR3 is 15 amino acids long. Germline values: CDR1 SGHTA, CDR2 FQGTGA. V shed 5 bases and J shed 2 bases, with 12 bases lying between them.

The V gene is TRBV19, the J gene TRBJ2-1; perhaps TRBD2 as D (5 bases). The germline V and J ends were trimmed by 10 bases and 7 bases, with 20 bases remaining between them. The CDR3 contains 14 residues. Germline loops: CDR1 LNHDA, CDR2 SQIVND (reference sequence). The CDR3 nucleotides are TGTGCCACCCTCGACCGCGGAGGTAGGAATGAGCAGTTCTTC. The encoded protein is CATLDRGGRNEQFF.

The chain is built from TRBV7-3 and TRBJ2-2; D is possibly TRBD1 or TRBD2 (5 bases each). Trimming left V 3 bases short and J 3 bases short, with 20 bases between. The CDR3 is made up of 18 amino acids. The germline V gene has CDR1 SGHTA and CDR2 FQGTGA. CDR3 protein: CASSFQLRDGLYTGELFF. The CDR3 DNA reads TGTGCCAGCAGCTTTCAGCTCAGGGACGGGTTATACACCGGGGAGCTGTTTTTT.

This chain uses TRBV5-1 with TRBJ2-7, with D perhaps matching TRBD1 (5 bases). The CDR3 extends over 13 amino acids. With 4 bases removed from V and 7 bases from J, the gap between germline ends came to 15 bases. The germline CDR1 and CDR2 sequences are SGHRS and YFSETQ. CDR3 sequence reads: CASSPGAGQEQYF. In DNA form, the CDR3 reads TGCGCCAGCAGCCCCGGAGCAGGGCAAGAGCAGTACTTC.

The chain combines TRBV10-2 with TRBJ1-2; D is undetermined. CDR3 length: 14 amino acids. Germline lookup yields CDR1 WSHSY and CDR2 SAAADI. V lost 7 bases to trimming and J lost 5 bases, with 17 bases between them. CDR3 amino acids: CASNPAYGRYGYTF. As DNA, the CDR3 is TGCGCCAGCAACCCAGCCTACGGGAGGTATGGCTACACCTTC.

The rearrangement links TRBV2 to TRBJ2-2; 8 bases fit TRBD1. V lost 5 bases to trimming and J lost 4 bases; unmatched junction nucleotides: 9. The CDR3 totals 16 residues. CDR1 SNHLY and CDR2 FYNNEI come from the germline V gene. For the CDR3, the DNA is TGTGCCAGCAGTTCACCGGGACAGGCTGGCACCGGGGAGCTGTTTTTT. It encodes CASSSPGQAGTGELFF.

The CDR3 nucleotides read TGCGCCAGCACCTTTGCGGTGACAGGGGGTTACGAGCAGTACTTC. As protein: CASTFAVTGGYEQYF. V usage is TRBV5-1 and J usage is TRBJ2-5, with TRBD1 identical over 9 bases. The last part of the DNA fits TRBJ2-7 better; the J call may be wrong. The CDR3 has 15 amino acids. The germline gives CDR1 SGHRS, CDR2 YFSETQ.

The chain carries TRBV28 and TRBJ1-4; a possible D gene is TRBD1 (5 bases). CDR3 size: 13 residues. Germline V gene data show CDR1 as MDHEN and CDR2 as SYDVKM. V was clipped by 5 bases and J by 4 bases, with 8 bases between them. The DNA for the CDR3 is TGTGCCAGCAGTCGTGACAGTAATGAAAAACTGTTTTTT. Translating gives CASSRDSNEKLFF.

The gene calls are TRBV7-8 and TRBJ2-1; the match to TRBD2 covers 8 bases. In germline, CDR1 is SGHVS, CDR2 FQNEAQ. There are 16 residues in the CDR3. V lost 5 bases and J lost 2; bases outside the gene matches: 8. CDR3 sequence: CASSEERGKTYNEQFF. The CDR3 region has the DNA TGTGCCAGCAGCGAAGAGCGGGGGAAAACCTACAATGAGCAGTTCTTC.